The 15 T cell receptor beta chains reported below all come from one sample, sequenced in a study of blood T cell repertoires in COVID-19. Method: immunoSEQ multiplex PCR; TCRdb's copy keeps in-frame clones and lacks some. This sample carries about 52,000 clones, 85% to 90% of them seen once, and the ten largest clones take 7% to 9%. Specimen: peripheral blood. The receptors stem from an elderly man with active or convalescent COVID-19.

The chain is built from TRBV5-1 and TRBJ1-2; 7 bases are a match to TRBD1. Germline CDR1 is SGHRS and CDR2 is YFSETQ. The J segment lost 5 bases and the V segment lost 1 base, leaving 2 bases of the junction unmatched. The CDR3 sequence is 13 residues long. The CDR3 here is CASSLRGLYGYTF. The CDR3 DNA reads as TGCGCCAGCAGCTTGAGGGGGCTTTATGGCTACACCTTC.

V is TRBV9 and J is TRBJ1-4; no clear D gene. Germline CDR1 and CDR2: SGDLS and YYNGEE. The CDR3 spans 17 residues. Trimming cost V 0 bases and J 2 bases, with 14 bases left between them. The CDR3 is CASSVGAVDGTNEKLFF. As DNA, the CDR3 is TGTGCCAGCAGCGTAGGAGCGGTGGACGGCACTAATGAAAAACTGTTTTTT.

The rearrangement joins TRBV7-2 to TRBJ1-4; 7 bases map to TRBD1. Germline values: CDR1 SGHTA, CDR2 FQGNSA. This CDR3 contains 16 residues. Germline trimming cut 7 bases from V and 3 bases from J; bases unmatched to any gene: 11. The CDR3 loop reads CASKLGRGSPNEKLFF. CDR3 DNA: TGTGCCAGCAAACTGGGCAGGGGGTCACCTAATGAAAAACTGTTTTTT.

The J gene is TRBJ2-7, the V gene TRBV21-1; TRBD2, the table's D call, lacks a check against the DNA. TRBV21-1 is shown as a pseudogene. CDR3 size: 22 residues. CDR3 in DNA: TGTGCCAGCAGCAAAGCGCTTTGTAGGGGACTAGCGGGAGGGCCATGGACCTACGAGCAGTACTTC. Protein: CASSKALCRGLAGGPWTYEQYF.

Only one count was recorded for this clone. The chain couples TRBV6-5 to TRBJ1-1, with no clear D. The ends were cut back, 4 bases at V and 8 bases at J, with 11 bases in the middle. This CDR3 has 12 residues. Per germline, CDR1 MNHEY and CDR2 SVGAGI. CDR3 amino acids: CASSSPTSEAFF. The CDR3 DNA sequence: TGTGCCAGCAGTTCCCCGACATCAGAAGCTTTCTTT.

DNA for the CDR3: TGTGCCAGCAGCCTATCTACCCCGGGACAGGGACGGTCCTACGAGCAGTACTTC. Translated: CASSLSTPGQGRSYEQYF. The chain has TRBV16 and TRBJ2-7; TRBD1 matches 9 bases. V dropped 4 bases and J dropped 1; count of bases not matched to a gene: 14. The CDR3 is made up of 18 amino acids. Looked up from germline, CDR1 is KGHSY and CDR2 is FQNENV.

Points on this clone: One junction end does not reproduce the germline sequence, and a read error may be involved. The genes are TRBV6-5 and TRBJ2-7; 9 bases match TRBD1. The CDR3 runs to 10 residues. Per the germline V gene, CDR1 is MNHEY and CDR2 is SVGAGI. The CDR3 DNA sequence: TGTGCCAGTTCTATTGGGACAGGGAACTTC. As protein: CASSIGTGNF.

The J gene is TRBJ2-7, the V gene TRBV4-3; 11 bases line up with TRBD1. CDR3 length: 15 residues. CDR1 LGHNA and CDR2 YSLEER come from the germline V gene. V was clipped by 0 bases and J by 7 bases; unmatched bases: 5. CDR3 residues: CASSQEGTGGWEQYF. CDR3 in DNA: TGCGCCAGCAGCCAAGAAGGGACAGGGGGTTGGGAGCAGTACTTC.

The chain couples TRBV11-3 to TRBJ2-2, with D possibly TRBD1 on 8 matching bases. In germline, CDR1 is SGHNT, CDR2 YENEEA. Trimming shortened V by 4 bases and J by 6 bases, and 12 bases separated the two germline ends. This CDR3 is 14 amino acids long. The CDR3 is CASSYRGGAGELFF. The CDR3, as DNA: TGTGCCAGCAGCTACAGGGGGGGGGCCGGGGAGCTGTTTTTT.

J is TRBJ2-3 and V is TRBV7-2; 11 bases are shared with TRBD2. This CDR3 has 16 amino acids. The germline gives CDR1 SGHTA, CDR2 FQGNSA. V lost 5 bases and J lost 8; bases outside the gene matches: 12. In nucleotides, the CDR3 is TGTGCCAGCAGCCCGGGACTAGCGGCGCCGGTTGGTACGCAGTATTTT. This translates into CASSPGLAAPVGTQYF.

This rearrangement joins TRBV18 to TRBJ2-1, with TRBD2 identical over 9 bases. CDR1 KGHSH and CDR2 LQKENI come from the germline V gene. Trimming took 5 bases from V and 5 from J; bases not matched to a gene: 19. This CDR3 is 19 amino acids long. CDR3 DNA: TGTGCCAGCTCATTCTCCGGTGTGGGTAGCGGGAGAACCAACAATGAGCAGTTCTTC. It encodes CASSFSGVGSGRTNNEQFF.

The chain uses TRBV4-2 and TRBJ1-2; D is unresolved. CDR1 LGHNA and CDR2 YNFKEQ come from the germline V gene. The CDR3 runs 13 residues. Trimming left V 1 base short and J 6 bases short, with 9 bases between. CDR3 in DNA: TGTGCCAGCAGCCAAGGAACGGGAGATGGCTACACCTTC. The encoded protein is CASSQGTGDGYTF.

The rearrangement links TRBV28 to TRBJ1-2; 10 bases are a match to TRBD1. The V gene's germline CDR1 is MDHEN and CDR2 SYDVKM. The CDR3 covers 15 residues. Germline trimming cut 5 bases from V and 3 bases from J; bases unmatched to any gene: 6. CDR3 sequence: CASSLGQGTYYGYTF. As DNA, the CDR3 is TGTGCCAGCAGTCTGGGACAGGGGACCTACTATGGCTACACCTTC.

CDR3 protein: CASSQDGLAGAYEQYF. The CDR3 DNA reads TGCGCCAGCAGCCAAGATGGGCTAGCGGGAGCCTACGAGCAGTACTTC. The V call is TRBV4-1, the J call TRBJ2-7, with 10 bases lining up with TRBD2. The ends lost 0 bases at V and 2 bases at J; junction bases unmatched: 4. In germline, CDR1 is MGHRA, CDR2 YSYEKL. The CDR3 consists of 16 residues.

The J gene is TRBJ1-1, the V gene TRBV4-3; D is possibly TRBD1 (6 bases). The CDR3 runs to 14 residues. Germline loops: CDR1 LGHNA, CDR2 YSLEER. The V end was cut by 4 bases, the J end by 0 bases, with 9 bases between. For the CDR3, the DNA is TGCGCCAGCAGCCCCAGGGGTATGAACACTGAAGCTTTCTTT. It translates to CASSPRGMNTEAFF.